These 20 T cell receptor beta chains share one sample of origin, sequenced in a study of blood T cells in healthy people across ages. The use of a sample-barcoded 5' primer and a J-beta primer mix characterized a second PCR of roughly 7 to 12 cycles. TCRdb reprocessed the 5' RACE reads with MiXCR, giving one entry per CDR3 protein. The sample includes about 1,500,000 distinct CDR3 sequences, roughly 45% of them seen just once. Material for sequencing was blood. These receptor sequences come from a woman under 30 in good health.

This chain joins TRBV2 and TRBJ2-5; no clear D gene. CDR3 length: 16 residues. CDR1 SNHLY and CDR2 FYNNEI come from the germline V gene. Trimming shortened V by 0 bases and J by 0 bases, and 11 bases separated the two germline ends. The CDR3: CASSEAVRAYQETQYF. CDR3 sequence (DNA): TGTGCCAGCAGTGAAGCGGTTCGGGCGTACCAAGAGACCCAGTACTTC.

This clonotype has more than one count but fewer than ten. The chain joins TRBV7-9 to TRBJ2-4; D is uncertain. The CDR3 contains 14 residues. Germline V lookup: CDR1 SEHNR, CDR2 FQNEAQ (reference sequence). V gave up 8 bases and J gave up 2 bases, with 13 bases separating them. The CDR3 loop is CASGSSGPKNIQYF. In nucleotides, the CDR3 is TGTGCCAGCGGCTCGTCAGGTCCCAAAAACATTCAGTACTTC.

The CDR3 DNA reads as TGTGCCAGCGCCGAGGAATTCCCAGGGTGGGGCGAGCAGTACTTC. This codes for CASAEEFPGWGEQYF. The rearrangement uses TRBV25-1 and TRBJ2-7, with D tentatively TRBD1 (5 bases). Germline-derived CDR1 and CDR2 are MGHDK and SYGVNS. CDR3 length: 15 amino acids. V was clipped by 8 bases and J by 6 bases, with 23 bases between them.

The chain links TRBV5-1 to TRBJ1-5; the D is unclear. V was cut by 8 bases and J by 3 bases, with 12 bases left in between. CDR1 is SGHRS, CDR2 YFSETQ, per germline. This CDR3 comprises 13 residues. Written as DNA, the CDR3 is TGCGCCAGTAGAATGGACGACAATCAGCCCCAGCATTTT. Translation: CASRMDDNQPQHF.

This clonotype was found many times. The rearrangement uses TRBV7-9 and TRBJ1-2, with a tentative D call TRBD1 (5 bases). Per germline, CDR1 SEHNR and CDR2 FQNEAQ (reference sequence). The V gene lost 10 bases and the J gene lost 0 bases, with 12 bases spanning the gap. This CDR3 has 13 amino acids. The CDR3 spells CAISRGANYGYTF. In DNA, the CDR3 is TGTGCCATCTCGAGGGGCGCTAACTATGGCTACACCTTC.

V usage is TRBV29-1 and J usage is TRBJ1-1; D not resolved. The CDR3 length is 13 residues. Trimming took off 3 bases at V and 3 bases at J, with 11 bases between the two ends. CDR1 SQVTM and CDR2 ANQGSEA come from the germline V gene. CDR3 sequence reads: CSVDTPWDTEAFF. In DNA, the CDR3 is TGCAGCGTTGACACTCCCTGGGACACTGAAGCTTTCTTT.

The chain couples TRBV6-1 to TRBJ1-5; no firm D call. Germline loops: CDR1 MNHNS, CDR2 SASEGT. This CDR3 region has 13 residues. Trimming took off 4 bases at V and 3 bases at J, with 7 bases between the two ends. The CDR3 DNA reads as TGTGCCAGCAGTGGGGTAATCAATCAGCCCCAGCATTTT. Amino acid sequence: CASSGVINQPQHF.

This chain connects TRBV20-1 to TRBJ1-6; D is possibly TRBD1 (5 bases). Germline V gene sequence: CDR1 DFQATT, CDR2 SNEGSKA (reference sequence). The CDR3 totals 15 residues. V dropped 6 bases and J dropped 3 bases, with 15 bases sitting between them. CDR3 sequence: CSALPGLGYNSPLHF. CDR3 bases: TGCAGTGCCCTTCCGGGACTGGGCTATAATTCACCCCTCCACTTT.

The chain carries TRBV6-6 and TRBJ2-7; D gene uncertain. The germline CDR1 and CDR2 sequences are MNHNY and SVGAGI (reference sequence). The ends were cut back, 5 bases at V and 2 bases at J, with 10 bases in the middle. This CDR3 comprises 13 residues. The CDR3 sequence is CASSGDETYEQYF. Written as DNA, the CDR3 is TGTGCCAGCAGTGGTGACGAAACCTACGAGCAGTACTTC.

CDR3 protein: CASSYSTQGSMYF. DNA for the CDR3: TGTGCCAGCAGTTACTCAACACAGGGAAGTATGTACTTC. The chain recombines TRBV6-5 with TRBJ2-7; possible D gene TRBD1, 6 bases. The CDR3 is 13 amino acids. CDR1 is MNHEY and CDR2 is SVGAGI in the germline V gene. Trimming removed 0 bases from V and 12 bases from J, with 15 bases in between.

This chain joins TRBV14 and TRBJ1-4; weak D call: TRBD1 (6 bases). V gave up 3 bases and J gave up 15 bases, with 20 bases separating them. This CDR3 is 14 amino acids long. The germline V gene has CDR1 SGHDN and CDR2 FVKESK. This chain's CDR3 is CASSHDKDSPEVFF. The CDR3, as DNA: TGTGCCAGCAGCCATGATAAGGACAGCCCCGAGGTGTTTTTT.

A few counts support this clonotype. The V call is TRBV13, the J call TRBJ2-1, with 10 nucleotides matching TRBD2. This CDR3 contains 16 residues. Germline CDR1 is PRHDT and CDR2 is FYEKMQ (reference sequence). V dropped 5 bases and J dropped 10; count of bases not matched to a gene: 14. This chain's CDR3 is CASSAQLAGVTGEQFF. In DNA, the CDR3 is TGTGCCAGCAGCGCCCAGCTAGCGGGAGTCACAGGGGAGCAGTTCTTC.

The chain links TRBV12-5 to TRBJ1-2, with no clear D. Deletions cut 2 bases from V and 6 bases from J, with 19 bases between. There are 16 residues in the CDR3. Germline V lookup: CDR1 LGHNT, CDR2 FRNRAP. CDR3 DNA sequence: TGTGCTAGTGGTTTGCCCCGGGCCTTTGGAGAAGATGGCTACACCTTC. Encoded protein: CASGLPRAFGEDGYTF.

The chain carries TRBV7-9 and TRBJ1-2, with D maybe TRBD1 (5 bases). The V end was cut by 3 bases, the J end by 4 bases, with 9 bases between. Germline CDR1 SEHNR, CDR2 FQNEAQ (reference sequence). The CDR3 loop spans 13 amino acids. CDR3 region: CASSLSGTYGYTF. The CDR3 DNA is TGTGCCAGCAGCTTGTCAGGGACCTATGGCTACACCTTC.

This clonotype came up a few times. The CDR3 protein is CSAKPGNEKLFF. DNA for the CDR3: TGCAGTGCTAAGCCAGGGAATGAAAAACTGTTTTTT. The chain employs TRBV20-1 and TRBJ1-4, with a weak D call TRBD1 (5 bases). CDR1 and CDR2 (germline): DFQATT, SNEGSKA (reference sequence). The length of the CDR3 is 12 residues. V lost 4 bases and J lost 5, with 8 bases in between.

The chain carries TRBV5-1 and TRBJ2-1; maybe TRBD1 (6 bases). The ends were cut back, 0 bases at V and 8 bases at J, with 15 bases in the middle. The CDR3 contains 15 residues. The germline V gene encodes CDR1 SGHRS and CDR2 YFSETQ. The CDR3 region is CASSLASRGYDEQFF. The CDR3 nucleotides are TGCGCCAGCAGCTTGGCGAGCAGGGGATACGATGAGCAGTTCTTC.

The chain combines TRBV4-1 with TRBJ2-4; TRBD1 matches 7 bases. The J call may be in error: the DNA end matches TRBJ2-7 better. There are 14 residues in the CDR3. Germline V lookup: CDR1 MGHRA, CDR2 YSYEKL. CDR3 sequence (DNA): TGCGCCAGCAGCCAAGGATACAGGGGTGCCGAGCAGTACTTC. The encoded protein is CASSQGYRGAEQYF.

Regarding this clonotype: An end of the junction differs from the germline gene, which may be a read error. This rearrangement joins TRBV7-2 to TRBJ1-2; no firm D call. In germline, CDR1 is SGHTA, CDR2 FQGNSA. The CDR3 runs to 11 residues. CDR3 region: CAGSLTYGYTF. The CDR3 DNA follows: TGTGCCGGCAGCCTAACCTATGGCTACACCTTC.

Written as DNA, the CDR3 is TGTGCCAGCAGCGCAGGAGGAGGGGTGAAGCAGCCCCAGCATTTT. Protein: CASSAGGGVKQPQHF. The chain employs TRBV9 and TRBJ1-5; maybe TRBD1 (5 bases). The germline CDR1 and CDR2 sequences are SGDLS and YYNGEE. Trimming removed 3 bases at V and 7 bases at J, with 17 bases between. The CDR3 covers 15 residues.

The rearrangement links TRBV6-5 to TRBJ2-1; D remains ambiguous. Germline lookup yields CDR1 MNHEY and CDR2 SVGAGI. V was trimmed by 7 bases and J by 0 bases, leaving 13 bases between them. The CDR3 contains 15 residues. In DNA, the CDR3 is TGTGCCAGCAAGGCTGGTGGAAGCTCCTACAATGAGCAGTTCTTC. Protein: CASKAGGSSYNEQFF.